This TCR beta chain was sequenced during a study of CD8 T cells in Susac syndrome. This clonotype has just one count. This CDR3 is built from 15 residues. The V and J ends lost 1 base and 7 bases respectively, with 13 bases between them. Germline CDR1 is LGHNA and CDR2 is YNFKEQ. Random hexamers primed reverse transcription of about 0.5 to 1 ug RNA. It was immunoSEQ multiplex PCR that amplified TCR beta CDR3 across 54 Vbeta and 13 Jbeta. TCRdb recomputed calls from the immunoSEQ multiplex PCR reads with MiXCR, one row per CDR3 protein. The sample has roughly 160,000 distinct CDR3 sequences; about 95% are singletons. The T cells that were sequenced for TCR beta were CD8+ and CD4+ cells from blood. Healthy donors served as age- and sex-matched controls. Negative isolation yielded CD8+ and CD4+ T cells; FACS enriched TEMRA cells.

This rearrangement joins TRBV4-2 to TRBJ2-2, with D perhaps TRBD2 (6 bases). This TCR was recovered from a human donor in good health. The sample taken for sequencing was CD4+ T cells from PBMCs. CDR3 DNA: TGTGCCAGCAGCCAAGGGGCTTGGGGGGACGGGGAGCTGTTTTTT. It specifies CASSQGAWGDGELFF.